This T cell receptor (beta chain) was retrieved from a study of CD8 T cells in ankylosing spondylitis. Study-wide points: Prior literature has documented some motif variants in synovial fluid and blood from reactive arthritis. Clones linked to disease were reported to show significant enrichment in matched ankylosing spondylitis synovial fluid. Blood from ankylosing spondylitis patients appeared to carry a characteristic roughly eight-variant TCR beta motif. The disease-linked clones had a CD8+ phenotype and low blood frequencies.

This clonotype was counted ten times or more. Its antigen is undetermined. Library preparation for TCR beta used quantitative 5'-RACE with molecular barcodes. MiXCR, run by TCRdb on the 5' RACE reads, gives a single entry per CDR3 protein. This table holds about 500,000 distinct CDR3 sequences, about 12% found once. Trimming at V came to 2 bases and at J to 5 bases, leaving 9 bases not matched to a gene. The CDR3 length is 17 residues. Germline lookup yields CDR1 SQVTM and CDR2 ANQGSEA. V usage is TRBV29-1 and J usage is TRBJ2-2; 12 positions agree with TRBD2. This receptor was identified in a male donor with ankylosing spondylitis. Sequenced: blood, either unsorted or a sorted T cell fraction (not recorded which). DNA for the CDR3: TGCAGCGTTGAAATCGGCCGACTAGCGGGAGAAACCGGGGAGCTGTTTTTT. The encoded protein is CSVEIGRLAGETGELFF.